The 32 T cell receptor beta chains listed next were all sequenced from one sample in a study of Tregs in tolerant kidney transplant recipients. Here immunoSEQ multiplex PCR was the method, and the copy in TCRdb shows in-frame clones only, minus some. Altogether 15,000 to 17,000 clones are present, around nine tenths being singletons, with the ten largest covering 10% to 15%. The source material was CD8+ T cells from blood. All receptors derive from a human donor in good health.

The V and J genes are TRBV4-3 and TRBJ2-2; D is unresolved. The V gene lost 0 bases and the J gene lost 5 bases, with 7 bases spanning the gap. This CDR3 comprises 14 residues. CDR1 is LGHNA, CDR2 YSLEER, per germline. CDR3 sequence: CASSQDWATGELFF. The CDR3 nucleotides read TGCGCCAGCAGCCAAGACTGGGCGACCGGGGAGCTGTTTTTT.

In DNA, the CDR3 is TGTGCCAGCAGCTTAGCGACAGGGGTAGCCCAAGAGACCCAGTACTTC. Protein product: CASSLATGVAQETQYF. V is TRBV13 and J is TRBJ2-5; 8 bases align to TRBD1. V was pared by 1 base and J by 1 base, with 5 bases of the junction left unmatched. Germline V gives CDR1 PRHDT, CDR2 FYEKMQ (reference sequence). There are 16 residues in the CDR3.

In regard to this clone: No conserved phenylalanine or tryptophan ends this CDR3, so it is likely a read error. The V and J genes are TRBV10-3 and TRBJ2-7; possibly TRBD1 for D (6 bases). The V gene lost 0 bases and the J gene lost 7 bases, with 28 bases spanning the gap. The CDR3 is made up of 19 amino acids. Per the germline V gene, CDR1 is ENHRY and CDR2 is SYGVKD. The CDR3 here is CAISESIRSVAGALVEQYL. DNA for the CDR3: TGTGCCATCAGTGAGTCAATCCGTTCGGTGGCAGGGGCTCTTGTTGAGCAGTACCTC.

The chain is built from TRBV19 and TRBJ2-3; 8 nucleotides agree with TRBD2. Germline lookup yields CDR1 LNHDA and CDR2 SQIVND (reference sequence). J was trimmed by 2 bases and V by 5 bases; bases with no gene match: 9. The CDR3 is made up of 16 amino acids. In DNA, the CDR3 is TGTGCCAGTAGTTTCCGGGCTAGCGGGTTCACAGATACGCAGTATTTT. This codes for CASSFRASGFTDTQYF.

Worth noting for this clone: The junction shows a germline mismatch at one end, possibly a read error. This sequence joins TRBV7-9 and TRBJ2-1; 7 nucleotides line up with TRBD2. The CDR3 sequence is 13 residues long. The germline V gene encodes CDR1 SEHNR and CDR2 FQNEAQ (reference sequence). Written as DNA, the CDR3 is TGTGCCAGCAGCCCATCCCTCTTGGTAGCGGGTGTCTTC. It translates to CASSPSLLVAGVF.

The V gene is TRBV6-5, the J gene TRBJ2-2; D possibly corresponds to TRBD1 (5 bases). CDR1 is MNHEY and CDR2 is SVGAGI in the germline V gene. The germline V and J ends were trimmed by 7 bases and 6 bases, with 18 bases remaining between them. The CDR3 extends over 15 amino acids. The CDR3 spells CASTHGRWGPGELFF. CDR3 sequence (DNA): TGTGCCAGCACCCACGGAAGGTGGGGCCCCGGGGAGCTGTTTTTT.

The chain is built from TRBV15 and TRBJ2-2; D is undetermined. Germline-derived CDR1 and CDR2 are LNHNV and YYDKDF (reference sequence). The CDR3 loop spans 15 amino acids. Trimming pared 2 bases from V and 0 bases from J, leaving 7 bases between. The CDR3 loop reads CATSRQDTNTGELFF. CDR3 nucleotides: TGTGCCACCAGCAGACAGGATACGAACACCGGGGAGCTGTTTTTT. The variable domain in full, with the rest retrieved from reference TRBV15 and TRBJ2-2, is DAMVIQNPRYQVTQFGKPVTLSCSQTLNHNVMYWYQQKSSQAPKLLFHYYDKDFNNEADTPDNFQSRRPNTSFCFLDIRSPGLGDTAMYLCATSRQDTNTGELFFGEGSRLTVL.

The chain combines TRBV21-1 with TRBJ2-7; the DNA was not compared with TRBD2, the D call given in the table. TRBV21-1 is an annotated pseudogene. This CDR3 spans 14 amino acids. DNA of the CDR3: TGTGCCAGCAGCAAAGTGATTCGGGTGGGCGAGCAGTACTTC. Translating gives CASSKVIRVGEQYF.

In DNA, the CDR3 is TGTGCCAGCAGCTTAAGAGAGTCGACCTACGAGCAGTACTTC. It specifies CASSLRESTYEQYF. The chain uses TRBV7-6 and TRBJ2-7; D is ambiguous. CDR1 and CDR2 from the germline V gene are SGHVS and FNYEAQ. Trimming removed 2 bases at V and 2 bases at J, with 10 bases between. The CDR3 has 14 residues.

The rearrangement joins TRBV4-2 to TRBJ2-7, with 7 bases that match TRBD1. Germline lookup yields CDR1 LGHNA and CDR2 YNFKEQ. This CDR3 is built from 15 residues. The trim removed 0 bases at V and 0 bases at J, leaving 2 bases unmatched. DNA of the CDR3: TGTGCCAGCAGCCAAGACAGGGGGAGCTCCTACGAGCAGTACTTC. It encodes CASSQDRGSSYEQYF.

The CDR3 sequence: CASSLYGQVNTEAFF. The CDR3 DNA sequence: TGCGCCAGCAGCTTGTATGGACAGGTGAACACTGAAGCTTTCTTT. V usage is TRBV5-1 and J usage is TRBJ1-1; 7 bases are shared with TRBD1. V lost 1 base to trimming and J lost 0 bases; unmatched junction nucleotides: 3. The V gene's germline CDR1 is SGHRS and CDR2 YFSETQ. The CDR3 totals 15 residues.

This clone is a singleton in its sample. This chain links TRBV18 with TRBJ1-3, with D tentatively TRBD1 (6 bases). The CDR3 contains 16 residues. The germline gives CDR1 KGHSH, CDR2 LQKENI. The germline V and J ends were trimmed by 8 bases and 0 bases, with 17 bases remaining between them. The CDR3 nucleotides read TGTGCCAGCGACCTGGGACAAGCCTCCTCTGGAAACACCATATATTTT. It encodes CASDLGQASSGNTIYF.

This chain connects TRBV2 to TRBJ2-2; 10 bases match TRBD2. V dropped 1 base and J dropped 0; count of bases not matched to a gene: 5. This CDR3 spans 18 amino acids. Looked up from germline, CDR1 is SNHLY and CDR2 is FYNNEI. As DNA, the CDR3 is TGTGCCAGCAGTGAAGGGGTAGCGGGGGGCACGAACACCGGGGAGCTGTTTTTT. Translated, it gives CASSEGVAGGTNTGELFF.

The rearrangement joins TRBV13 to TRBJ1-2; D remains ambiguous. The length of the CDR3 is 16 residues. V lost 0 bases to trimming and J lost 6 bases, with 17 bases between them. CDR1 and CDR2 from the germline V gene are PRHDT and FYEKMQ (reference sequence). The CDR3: CASSLGLGGPLNGYTF. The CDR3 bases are TGTGCCAGCAGCTTAGGCCTGGGTGGCCCTCTTAATGGCTACACCTTC.

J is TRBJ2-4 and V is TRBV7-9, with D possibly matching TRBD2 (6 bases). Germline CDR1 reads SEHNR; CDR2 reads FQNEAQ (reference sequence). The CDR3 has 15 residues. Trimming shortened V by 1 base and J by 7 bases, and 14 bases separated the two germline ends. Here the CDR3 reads CASSLGDSAANIQYF. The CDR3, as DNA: TGTGCCAGCAGCTTAGGGGACTCAGCGGCGAACATTCAGTACTTC.

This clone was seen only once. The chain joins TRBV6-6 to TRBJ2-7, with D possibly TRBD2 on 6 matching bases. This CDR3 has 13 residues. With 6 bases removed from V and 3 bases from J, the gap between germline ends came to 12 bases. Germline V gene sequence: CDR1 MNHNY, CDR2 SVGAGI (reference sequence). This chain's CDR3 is CASSPRGSYEQYF. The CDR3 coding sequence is TGTGCCAGCAGCCCTCGGGGGAGCTACGAGCAGTACTTC.

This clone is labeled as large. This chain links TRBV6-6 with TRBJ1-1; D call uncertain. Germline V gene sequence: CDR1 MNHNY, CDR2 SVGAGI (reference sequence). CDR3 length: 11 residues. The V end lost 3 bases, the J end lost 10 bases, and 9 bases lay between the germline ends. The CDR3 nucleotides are TGTGCCAGCAGTTATCCCGGTGGAGCTTTCTTT. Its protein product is CASSYPGGAFF.

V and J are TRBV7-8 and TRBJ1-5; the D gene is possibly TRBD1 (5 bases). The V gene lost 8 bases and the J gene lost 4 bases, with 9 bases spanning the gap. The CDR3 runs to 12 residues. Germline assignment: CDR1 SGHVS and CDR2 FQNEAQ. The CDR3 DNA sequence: TGTGCCAGCGGGCAGGGAAATCAGCCCCAGCATTTT. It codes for CASGQGNQPQHF.

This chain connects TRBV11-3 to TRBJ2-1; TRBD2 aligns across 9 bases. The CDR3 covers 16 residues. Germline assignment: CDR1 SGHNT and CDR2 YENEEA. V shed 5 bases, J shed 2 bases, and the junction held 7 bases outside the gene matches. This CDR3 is CASSRLAGGPYNEQFF. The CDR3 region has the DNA TGTGCCAGCAGCAGACTCGCGGGAGGGCCCTACAATGAGCAGTTCTTC.

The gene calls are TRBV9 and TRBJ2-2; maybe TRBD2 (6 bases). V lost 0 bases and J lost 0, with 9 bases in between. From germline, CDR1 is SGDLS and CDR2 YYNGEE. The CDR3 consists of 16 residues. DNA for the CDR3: TGTGCCAGCAGCGTAGCCGGGACTGCGAACACCGGGGAGCTGTTTTTT. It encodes CASSVAGTANTGELFF.

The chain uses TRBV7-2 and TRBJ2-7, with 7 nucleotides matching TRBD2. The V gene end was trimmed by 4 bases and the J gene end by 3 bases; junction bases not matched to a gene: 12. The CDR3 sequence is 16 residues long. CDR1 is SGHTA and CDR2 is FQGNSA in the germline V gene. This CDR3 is CASSSVPTSSHYEQYF. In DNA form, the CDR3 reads TGTGCCAGCAGCTCGGTACCGACTAGCAGCCACTACGAGCAGTACTTC. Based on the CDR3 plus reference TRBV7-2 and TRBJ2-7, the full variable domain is GAGVSQSPSNKVTEKGKDVELRCDPISGHTALYWYRQSLGQGLEFLIYFQGNSAPDKSGLPSDRFSAERTGGSVSTLTIQRTQQEDSAVYLCASSSVPTSSHYEQYFGPGTRLTVT.

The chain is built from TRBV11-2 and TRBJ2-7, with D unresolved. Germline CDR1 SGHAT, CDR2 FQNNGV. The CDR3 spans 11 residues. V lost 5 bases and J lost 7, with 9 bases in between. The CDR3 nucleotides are TGTGCCAGCAGCGCAGTGTGGGAGCAGTACTTC. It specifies CASSAVWEQYF.

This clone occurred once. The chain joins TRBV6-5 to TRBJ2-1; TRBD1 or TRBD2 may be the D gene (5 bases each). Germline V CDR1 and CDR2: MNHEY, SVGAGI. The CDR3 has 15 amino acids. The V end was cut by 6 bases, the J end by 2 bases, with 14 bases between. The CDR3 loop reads CASRGVALPYNEQFF. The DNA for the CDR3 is TGTGCCAGCAGGGGGGTGGCCCTACCCTACAATGAGCAGTTCTTC.

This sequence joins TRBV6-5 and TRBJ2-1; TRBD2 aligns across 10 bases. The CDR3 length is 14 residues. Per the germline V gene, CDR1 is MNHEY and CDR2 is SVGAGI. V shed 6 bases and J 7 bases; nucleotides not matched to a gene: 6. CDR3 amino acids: CASRVLAGNNEQFF. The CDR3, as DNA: TGTGCCAGCAGGGTACTAGCGGGAAATAATGAGCAGTTCTTC.

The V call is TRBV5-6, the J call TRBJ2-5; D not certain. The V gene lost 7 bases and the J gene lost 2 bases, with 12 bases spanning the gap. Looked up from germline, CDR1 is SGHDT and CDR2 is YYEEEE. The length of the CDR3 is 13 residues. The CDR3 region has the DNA TGTGCCAGCGGTTATAATCTTCAAGAGACCCAGTACTTC. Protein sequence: CASGYNLQETQYF.

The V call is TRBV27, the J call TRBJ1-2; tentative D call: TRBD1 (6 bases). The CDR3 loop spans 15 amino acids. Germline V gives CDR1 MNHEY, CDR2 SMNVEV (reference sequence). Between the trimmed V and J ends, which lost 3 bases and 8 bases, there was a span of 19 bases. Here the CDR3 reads CASSLGGSTLWGYTF. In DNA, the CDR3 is TGTGCCAGCAGTTTGGGGGGCTCGACGTTGTGGGGCTACACCTTC.

CDR3 bases: TGTGCCAGCAGCAAGACAGAAAGCTCCTATAATTCACCCCTCCACTTT. Translation gives CASSKTESSYNSPLHF. This chain links TRBV7-9 with TRBJ1-6; maybe TRBD1 (5 bases). Germline values: CDR1 SEHNR, CDR2 FQNEAQ (reference sequence). The V end lost 5 bases, the J end lost 0 bases, and 11 bases lay between the germline ends. This CDR3 has 16 amino acids.

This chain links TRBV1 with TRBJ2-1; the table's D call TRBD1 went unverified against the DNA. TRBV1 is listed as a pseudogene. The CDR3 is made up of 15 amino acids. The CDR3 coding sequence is TGCACCAGCAGCGCCGGGACAGGATTATACAATGAGCAGTTCTTC. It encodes CTSSAGTGLYNEQFF.

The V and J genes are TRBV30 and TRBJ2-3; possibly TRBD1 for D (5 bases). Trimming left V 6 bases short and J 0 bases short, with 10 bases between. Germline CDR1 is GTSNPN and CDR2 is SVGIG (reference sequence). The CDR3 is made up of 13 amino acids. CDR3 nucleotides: TGTGCCTGCGACAGTTCTAGCACAGATACGCAGTATTTT. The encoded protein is CACDSSSTDTQYF.

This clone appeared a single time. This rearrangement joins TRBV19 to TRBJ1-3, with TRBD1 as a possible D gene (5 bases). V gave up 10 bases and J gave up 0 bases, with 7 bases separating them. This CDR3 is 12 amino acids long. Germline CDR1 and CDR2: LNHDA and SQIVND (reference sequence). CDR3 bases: TGTGCCACTGGGGCCTCTGGAAACACCATATATTTT. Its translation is CATGASGNTIYF.

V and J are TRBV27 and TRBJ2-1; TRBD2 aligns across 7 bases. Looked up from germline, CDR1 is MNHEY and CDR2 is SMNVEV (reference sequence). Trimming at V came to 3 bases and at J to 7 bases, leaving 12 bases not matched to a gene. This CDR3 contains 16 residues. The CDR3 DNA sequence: TGTGCCAGCAGTTTGGGGGACTACCACGTGGGGAATGAGCAGTTCTTC. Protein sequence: CASSLGDYHVGNEQFF.

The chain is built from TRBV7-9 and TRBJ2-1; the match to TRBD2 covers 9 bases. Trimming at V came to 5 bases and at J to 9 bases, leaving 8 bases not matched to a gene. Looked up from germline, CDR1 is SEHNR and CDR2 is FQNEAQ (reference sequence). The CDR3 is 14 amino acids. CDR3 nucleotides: TGTGCCAGCAGCCCCGGGACTAGCCCCCGTGAGCAGTTCTTC. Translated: CASSPGTSPREQFF.